Below, 7 T cell receptor beta chains from the same sample are listed, as sequenced in a study of beta chain features in type 1 diabetes. cDNA synthesis used the whole RNA isolate, giving expressed TCRB sequences. Assay used: immunoSEQ multiplex PCR; TCRdb lists only in-frame clones, some missing. The table lists some 150,000 clones, 9.2% of them singletons. Sequenced material: central memory CD4+ T cells from blood. These receptors all come from a man aged 18 to 35 in good health.

The genes are TRBV13 and TRBJ2-2; a possible D gene is TRBD1 (6 bases). V gave up 2 bases and J gave up 9 bases, with 7 bases separating them. Germline V gene lookup returns CDR1 PRHDT and CDR2 FYEKMQ (reference sequence). This CDR3 comprises 12 residues. The CDR3 sequence: CASSLQGRELFF. In DNA, the CDR3 is TGTGCCAGCAGCTTACAGGGGAGGGAGCTGTTTTTT.

The rearrangement joins TRBV19 to TRBJ1-5; D may be TRBD1 (6 bases). This CDR3 is built from 16 residues. Germline CDR1 is LNHDA and CDR2 is SQIVND (reference sequence). V lost 5 bases and J lost 1, with 15 bases in between. Here the CDR3 reads CASSSTGPSSNQPQHF. The CDR3 DNA reads as TGTGCCAGTAGTTCAACAGGGCCTAGCAGCAATCAGCCCCAGCATTTT.

This clone was found a few times. This rearrangement joins TRBV5-1 to TRBJ1-5; no firm D call. CDR1 is SGHRS, CDR2 YFSETQ, per germline. V shed 4 bases and J shed 1 base, with 12 bases lying between them. The CDR3 is 15 amino acids. This chain's CDR3 is CASSPGFASNQPQHF. In DNA form, the CDR3 reads TGCGCCAGCAGCCCCGGGTTCGCGAGCAATCAGCCCCAGCATTTT. Full variable domain (missing parts from reference TRBV5-1 and TRBJ1-5): KAGVTQTPRYLIKTRGQQVTLSCSPISGHRSVSWYQQTPGQGLQFLFEYFSETQRNKGNFPGRFSGRQFSNSRSEMNVSTLELGDSALYLCASSPGFASNQPQHFGDGTRLSIL.

This chain connects TRBV7-7 to TRBJ2-5, with a possible D match to TRBD1 (6 bases). This CDR3 comprises 13 residues. Germline-derived CDR1 and CDR2 are SSHAT and FNYEAQ (reference sequence). V lost 4 bases, J lost 2 bases, and 8 bases lay in between. CDR3 sequence reads: CASSWTVQETQYF. DNA for the CDR3: TGTGCCAGCAGCTGGACAGTACAAGAGACCCAGTACTTC. The entire variable domain, with the rest obtained from reference TRBV7-7 and TRBJ2-5, is as follows: GAGVSQSPRYKVTKRGQDVTLRCDPISSHATLYWYQQALGQGPEFLTYFNYEAQPDKSGLPSDRFSAERPEGSISTLTIQRTEQRDSAMYRCASSWTVQETQYFGPGTRLLVL.

This clone appeared a few times. The chain's CDR3 is CASSREYQGAWGYTF. CDR3 nucleotide sequence: TGCGCCAGCAGCCGGGAGTACCAGGGGGCTTGGGGCTACACCTTC. The J gene is TRBJ1-2, the V gene TRBV4-1; TRBD1 matches 8 bases. Germline V gene sequence: CDR1 MGHRA, CDR2 YSYEKL. The CDR3 loop spans 15 amino acids. V lost 4 bases, J lost 8 bases, and 12 bases stayed unmatched.

This clone was picked up a small number of times. The CDR3 sequence: CATGLAGAGRETQYF. CDR3 sequence (DNA): TGTGCCACCGGACTAGCGGGGGCCGGGAGGGAGACCCAGTACTTC. This chain links TRBV19 with TRBJ2-5, with TRBD2 matching over 13 bases. The CDR3 is 15 residues long. The germline V gene has CDR1 LNHDA and CDR2 SQIVND (reference sequence). With V trimmed by 10 bases and J by 5 bases, 10 bases remained unmatched.

DNA for the CDR3: TGCGCCAGCAGCCAGGGGGACAGGCAAGAGACCCAGTACTTC. Its protein product is CASSQGDRQETQYF. This rearrangement joins TRBV4-1 to TRBJ2-5; TRBD1 matches 8 bases. Germline-derived CDR1 and CDR2 are MGHRA and YSYEKL. CDR3 length equals 14 residues. V dropped 3 bases and J dropped 2; count of bases not matched to a gene: 2.